This T cell receptor beta chain derives from a study of patients and donors after allogeneic stem cell transplantation. The V segment lost 3 bases and the J segment 8 bases; nucleotides outside the gene matches: 7. This CDR3 is built from 13 residues. Germline CDR1 reads DFQATT; CDR2 reads SNEGSKA (reference sequence). TCRdb redid the calling of the RT-PCR reads with MiXCR, one entry per CDR3 protein. The sample holds 150,000 to 200,000 distinct CDR3 sequences; about 30% are singletons and the top ten take approximately 3%. The origin of this receptor is a human donor who was either an allogeneic HSCT recipient or a stem cell or donor lymphocyte infusion donor (not recorded which). It is not recorded whose cells these are; they may come from a transplant donor. Input material: blood, either unsorted or a sorted T cell fraction (not recorded which). The chain is built from TRBV20-1 and TRBJ1-2; 9 bases are shared with TRBD1. CDR3 in DNA: TGCAGTGCTAGGACAGGGGGACACATAGGCTACACCTTC. This sequence encodes CSARTGGHIGYTF.